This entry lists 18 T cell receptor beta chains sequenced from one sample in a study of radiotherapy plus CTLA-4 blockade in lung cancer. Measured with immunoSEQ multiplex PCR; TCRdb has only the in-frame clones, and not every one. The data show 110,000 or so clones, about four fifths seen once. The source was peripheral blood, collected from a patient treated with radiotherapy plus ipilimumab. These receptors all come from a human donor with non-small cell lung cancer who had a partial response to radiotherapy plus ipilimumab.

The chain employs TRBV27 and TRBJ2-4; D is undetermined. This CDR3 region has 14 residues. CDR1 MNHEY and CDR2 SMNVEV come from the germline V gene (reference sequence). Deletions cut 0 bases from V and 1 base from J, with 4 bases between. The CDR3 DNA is TGTGCCAGCAGTTTATCCGGGGCCAAAAACATTCAGTACTTC. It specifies CASSLSGAKNIQYF.

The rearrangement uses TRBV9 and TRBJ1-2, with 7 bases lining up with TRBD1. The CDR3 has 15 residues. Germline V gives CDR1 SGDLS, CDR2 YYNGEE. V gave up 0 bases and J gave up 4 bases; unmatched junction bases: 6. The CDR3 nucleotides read TGTGCCAGCAGCGTAGCCGGACAGGCCATCTATGGCTACACCTTC. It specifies CASSVAGQAIYGYTF.

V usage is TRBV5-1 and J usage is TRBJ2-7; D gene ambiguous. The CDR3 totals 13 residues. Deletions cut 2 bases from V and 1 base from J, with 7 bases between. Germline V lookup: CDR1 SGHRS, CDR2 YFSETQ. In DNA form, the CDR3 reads TGCGCCAGCAGCTTCAAAGCTTCCTACGAGCAGTACTTC. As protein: CASSFKASYEQYF.

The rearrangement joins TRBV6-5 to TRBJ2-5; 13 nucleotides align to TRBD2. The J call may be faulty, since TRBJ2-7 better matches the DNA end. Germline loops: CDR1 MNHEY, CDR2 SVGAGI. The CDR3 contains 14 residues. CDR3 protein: CASSPTSGGYEQYF. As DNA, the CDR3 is TGTGCCAGCAGCCCGACTAGCGGGGGGTACGAGCAGTACTTC.

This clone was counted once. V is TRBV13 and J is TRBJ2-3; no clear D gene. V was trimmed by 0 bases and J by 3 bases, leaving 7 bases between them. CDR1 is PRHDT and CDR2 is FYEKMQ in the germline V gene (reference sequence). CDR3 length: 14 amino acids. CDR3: CASSLGAGTDTQYF. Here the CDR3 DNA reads TGTGCCAGCAGCTTAGGAGCCGGGACAGATACGCAGTATTTT.

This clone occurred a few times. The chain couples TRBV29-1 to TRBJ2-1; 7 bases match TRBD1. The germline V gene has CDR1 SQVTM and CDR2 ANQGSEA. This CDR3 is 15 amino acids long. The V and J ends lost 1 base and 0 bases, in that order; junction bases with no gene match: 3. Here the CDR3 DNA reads TGCAGCGTTGAAGCGGGGACAGTCTCCTACAATGAGCAGTTCTTC. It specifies CSVEAGTVSYNEQFF.

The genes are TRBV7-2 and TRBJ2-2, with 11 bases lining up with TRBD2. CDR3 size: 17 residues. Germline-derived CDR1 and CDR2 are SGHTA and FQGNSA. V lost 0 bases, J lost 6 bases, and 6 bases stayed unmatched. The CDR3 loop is CASSLAGTSGAPGELFF. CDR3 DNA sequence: TGTGCCAGCAGCTTAGCTGGGACTAGCGGCGCCCCCGGGGAGCTGTTTTTT.

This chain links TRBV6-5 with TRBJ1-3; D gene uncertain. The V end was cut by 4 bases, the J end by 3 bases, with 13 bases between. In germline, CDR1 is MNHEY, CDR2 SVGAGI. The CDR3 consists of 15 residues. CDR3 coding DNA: TGTGCCAGCAGTTCCCATTCGGGTGGTGGAAACACCATATATTTT. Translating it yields CASSSHSGGGNTIYF.

This CDR3 reads CSASLNAQYF. Written as DNA, the CDR3 is TGCAGTGCTAGCTTAAATGCGCAGTATTTT. The chain has TRBV20-1 and TRBJ2-3; D not certain. V was shortened by 3 bases and J by 10 bases, with 8 bases between the two germline ends. CDR1 and CDR2 (germline): DFQATT, SNEGSKA (reference sequence). The length of the CDR3 is 10 residues.

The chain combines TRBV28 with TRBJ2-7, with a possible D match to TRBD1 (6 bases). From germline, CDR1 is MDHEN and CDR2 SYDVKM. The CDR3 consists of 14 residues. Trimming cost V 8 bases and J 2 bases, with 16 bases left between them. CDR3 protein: CASHSSRGTYEQYF. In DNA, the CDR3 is TGTGCCAGCCACAGCTCCAGGGGTACCTACGAGCAGTACTTC.

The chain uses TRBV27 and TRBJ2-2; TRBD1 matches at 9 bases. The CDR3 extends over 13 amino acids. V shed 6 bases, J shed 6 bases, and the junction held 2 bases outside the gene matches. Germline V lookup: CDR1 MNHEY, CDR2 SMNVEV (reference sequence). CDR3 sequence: CASRTGGPGELFF. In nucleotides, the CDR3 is TGTGCCAGCAGGACAGGGGGTCCCGGGGAGCTGTTTTTT.

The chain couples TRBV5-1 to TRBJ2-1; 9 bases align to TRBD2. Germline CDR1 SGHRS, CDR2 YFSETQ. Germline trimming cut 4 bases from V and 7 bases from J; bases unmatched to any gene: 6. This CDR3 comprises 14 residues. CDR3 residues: CASSPGTSRNEQFF. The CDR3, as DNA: TGCGCCAGCAGCCCCGGGACTAGCAGGAATGAGCAGTTCTTC.

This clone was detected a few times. DNA for the CDR3: TGTGCCAGCAGTTTAGGAACAGCTAATGAAAAACTGTTTTTT. It is translated as CASSLGTANEKLFF. The chain carries TRBV28 and TRBJ1-4, with no clear D. V was cut by 2 bases and J by 3 bases, with 7 bases left in between. Germline V lookup: CDR1 MDHEN, CDR2 SYDVKM. The length of the CDR3 is 14 residues.

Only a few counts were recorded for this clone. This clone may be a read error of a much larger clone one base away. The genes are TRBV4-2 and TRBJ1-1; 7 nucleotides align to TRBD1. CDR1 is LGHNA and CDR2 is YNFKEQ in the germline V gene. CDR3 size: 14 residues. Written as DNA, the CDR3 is TGTGCCAGCAACCAAGACAGGGTTATGTCTGAAGCTTTCTTT. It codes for CASNQDRVMSEAFF.

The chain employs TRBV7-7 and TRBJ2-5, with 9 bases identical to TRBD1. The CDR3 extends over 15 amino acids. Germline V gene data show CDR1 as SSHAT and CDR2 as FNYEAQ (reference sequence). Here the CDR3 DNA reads TGTGCTATACAGAAAGGACAGGGGTTATTGGAGACCCAGTACTTC. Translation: CAIQKGQGLLETQYF. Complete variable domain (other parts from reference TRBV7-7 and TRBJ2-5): GAGVSQSPRYKVTKRGQDVTLRCDPISSHATLYWYQQALGQGPEFLTYFNYEAQPDKSGLPSDRFSAERPEGSISTLTIQRTEQRDSAMYRCAIQKGQGLLETQYFGPGTRLLVL.

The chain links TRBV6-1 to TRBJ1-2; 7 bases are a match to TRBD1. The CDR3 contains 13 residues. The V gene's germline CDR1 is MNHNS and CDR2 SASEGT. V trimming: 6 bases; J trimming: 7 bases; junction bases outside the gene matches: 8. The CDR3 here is CASSPGTARGYTF. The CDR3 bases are TGTGCCAGCAGCCCAGGGACAGCCCGTGGCTACACCTTC.

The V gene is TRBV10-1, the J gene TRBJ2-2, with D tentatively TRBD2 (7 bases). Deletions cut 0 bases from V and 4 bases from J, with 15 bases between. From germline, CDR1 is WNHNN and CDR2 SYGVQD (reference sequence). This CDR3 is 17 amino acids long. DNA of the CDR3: TGCGCCAGCAGTGAGTCAGGGGGAGGGGGAGTCACCGGGGAGCTGTTTTTT. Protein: CASSESGGGGVTGELFF.

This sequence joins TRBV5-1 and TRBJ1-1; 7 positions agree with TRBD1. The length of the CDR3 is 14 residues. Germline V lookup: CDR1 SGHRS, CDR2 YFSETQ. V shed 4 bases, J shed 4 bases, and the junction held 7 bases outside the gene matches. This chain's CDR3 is CASSLNRGLTEAFF. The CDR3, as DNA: TGCGCCAGCAGCCTTAACAGGGGTCTCACTGAAGCTTTCTTT.